These 19 T cell receptor beta chains were sequenced from one sample in a study of shared clonotypes between healthy human individuals. Naivety among CD8 cells was defined by CD45RO negativity and positive CCR7 selection, thereby excluding terminally differentiated effector memory CD45RA+ cells. TCRdb's copy holds only in-frame clones and misses some; the assay was immunoSEQ multiplex PCR. Of around 2,100,000 clones in the sample, approximately 94% are singletons; the top ten hold 1% to 1.5%. The sequenced material came from naive CD8+ T cells sorted from blood. These receptors were obtained from a man younger than 35 in good health.

V is TRBV5-1 and J is TRBJ2-7; 10 bases fit TRBD1. Per the germline V gene, CDR1 is SGHRS and CDR2 is YFSETQ. V shed 0 bases and J 3 bases; nucleotides not matched to a gene: 6. This CDR3 comprises 16 residues. The CDR3 coding sequence is TGCGCCAGCAGCTTGGTTGTCGGGACAGGGGACTACGAGCAGTACTTC. Its protein is CASSLVVGTGDYEQYF.

The chain joins TRBV6-5 to TRBJ2-7, with 8 bases lining up with TRBD2. Germline CDR1 is MNHEY and CDR2 is SVGAGI. V was clipped by 0 bases and J by 4 bases; unmatched bases: 5. This CDR3 region has 15 residues. CDR3 region: CASSYSQGGGYEQYF. The DNA of the CDR3 is TGTGCCAGCAGTTACTCGCAGGGCGGGGGGTACGAGCAGTACTTC.

V is TRBV10-2 and J is TRBJ1-2; no reliable D call. The CDR3 runs to 12 residues. Deletions cut 8 bases from V and 4 bases from J, with 11 bases between. Per germline, CDR1 WSHSY and CDR2 SAAADI. For the CDR3, the DNA is TGCGCCAGCGGGGAGGTAGGCTATGGCTACACCTTC. Protein product: CASGEVGYGYTF.

This chain links TRBV7-3 with TRBJ1-1; TRBD1 might be the D (5 bases). Germline CDR1 and CDR2: SGHTA and FQGTGA. The CDR3 extends over 13 amino acids. Trimming removed 2 bases from V and 8 bases from J, with 12 bases in between. CDR3 sequence: CASSLLDRGEAFF. In DNA form, the CDR3 reads TGTGCCAGCAGCTTATTAGATCGGGGGGAAGCTTTCTTT.

This chain uses TRBV13 with TRBJ2-1; 11 nucleotides align to TRBD2. The CDR3 sequence is 16 residues long. V dropped 4 bases and J dropped 10; count of bases not matched to a gene: 12. Germline CDR1 reads PRHDT; CDR2 reads FYEKMQ (reference sequence). The CDR3: CASSSRLAGSKEEQFF. CDR3 nucleotide sequence: TGTGCCAGCAGCTCGAGACTAGCGGGATCCAAGGAGGAGCAGTTCTTC.

A remark on this clone: Given a much more abundant clone one base away, this may be a read error. Other DNA sequences in this sample translate to the same CDR3. This chain uses TRBV25-1 with TRBJ2-7; D unresolved. The CDR3 has 11 amino acids. The germline gives CDR1 MGHDK, CDR2 SYGVNS. The ends were cut back, 3 bases at V and 2 bases at J, with 2 bases in the middle. CDR3 residues: CASSDPYEQYF. The CDR3 DNA reads as TGTGCCAGCAGTGACCCCTACGAGCAGTACTTC.

J is TRBJ1-5 and V is TRBV25-1, with D possibly matching TRBD1 (6 bases). Germline CDR1 reads MGHDK; CDR2 reads SYGVNS. This CDR3 comprises 15 residues. V was clipped by 4 bases and J by 2 bases, with 12 bases between them. CDR3: CASSVSGEGNQPQHF. DNA of the CDR3: TGTGCCAGCAGTGTGTCAGGGGAAGGCAATCAGCCCCAGCATTTT.

The chain links TRBV30 to TRBJ1-1, with D possibly matching TRBD1 (5 bases). The germline V and J ends were trimmed by 0 bases and 10 bases, with 15 bases remaining between them. The CDR3 is made up of 13 amino acids. Germline CDR1 GTSNPN, CDR2 SVGIG (reference sequence). CDR3 amino acids: CAWSVTRERVAFF. The CDR3 DNA reads TGTGCCTGGAGTGTAACCAGGGAGAGGGTAGCTTTCTTT.

This clone appeared a single time. This chain uses TRBV29-1 with TRBJ1-1; maybe TRBD1 (5 bases). CDR3 size: 12 residues. Trimming cost V 3 bases and J 8 bases, with 13 bases left between them. Per germline, CDR1 SQVTM and CDR2 ANQGSEA. DNA of the CDR3: TGCAGCGTTGATGGTCAGGGCAGGGAAGCTTTCTTT. This encodes CSVDGQGREAFF.

This rearrangement joins TRBV5-1 to TRBJ2-2; D remains unclear. The V end lost 3 bases, the J end lost 6 bases, and 6 bases lay between the germline ends. This CDR3 has 12 residues. Germline V gives CDR1 SGHRS, CDR2 YFSETQ. The CDR3 region is CASSSLAGELFF. The CDR3 coding sequence is TGCGCCAGCAGCTCTTTGGCCGGGGAGCTGTTTTTT.

The chain links TRBV4-1 to TRBJ1-2; tentative D call: TRBD1 (6 bases). The CDR3 has 16 residues. Looked up from germline, CDR1 is MGHRA and CDR2 is YSYEKL. V lost 0 bases to trimming and J lost 4 bases, with 15 bases between them. In DNA form, the CDR3 reads TGCGCCAGCAGCCAAGAAATAGGGGGAGGGAGCTATGGCTACACCTTC. Amino acids: CASSQEIGGGSYGYTF.

This clone appeared once. The J gene is TRBJ2-1, the V gene TRBV7-8; no reliable D call. Trimming stripped 5 bases from V and 6 bases from J, with 5 bases between. Germline CDR1 is SGHVS and CDR2 is FQNEAQ. The CDR3 runs 11 residues. DNA for the CDR3: TGTGCCAGCAGCGCCCCCAATGAGCAGTTCTTC. Its translation is CASSAPNEQFF. Together with reference TRBV7-8 and TRBJ2-1, the CDR3 gives the full variable domain: GAGVSQSPRYKVAKRGQDVALRCDPISGHVSLFWYQQALGQGPEFLTYFQNEAQLDKSGLPSDRFFAERPEGSVSTLKIQRTQQEDSAVYLCASSAPNEQFFGPGTRLTVL.

The J gene is TRBJ2-7, the V gene TRBV9; TRBD1 might be the D (6 bases). CDR1 and CDR2 from the germline V gene are SGDLS and YYNGEE. V lost 0 bases and J lost 2, with 15 bases in between. CDR3 length: 16 residues. As DNA, the CDR3 is TGTGCCAGCAGCGTAGAGAGTGGACAGCCAACCTACGAGCAGTACTTC. It codes for CASSVESGQPTYEQYF.

This rearrangement joins TRBV2 to TRBJ2-1; D uncertain. The CDR3 spans 13 residues. Germline V lookup: CDR1 SNHLY, CDR2 FYNNEI. V was pared by 9 bases and J by 3 bases, with 12 bases between. The CDR3 spells CASAFPDYNEQFF. In DNA form, the CDR3 reads TGTGCCAGTGCCTTCCCTGACTACAATGAGCAGTTCTTC.

A few counts support this clone. The V and J genes are TRBV7-2 and TRBJ1-2; D gene ambiguous. CDR3 size: 12 residues. Trimming removed 0 bases from V and 5 bases from J, with 4 bases in between. Germline V CDR1 and CDR2: SGHTA, FQGNSA. CDR3 in DNA: TGTGCCAGCAGCTTAGCGTTATATGGCTACACCTTC. It translates to CASSLALYGYTF.

On this clone itself: The identical CDR3 is also encoded by other nucleotide sequences in the sample. V gene TRBV9 combines with J gene TRBJ2-1; D gene unclear. This CDR3 comprises 12 residues. The V gene lost 3 bases and the J gene lost 6 bases, with 7 bases spanning the gap. Germline values: CDR1 SGDLS, CDR2 YYNGEE. The CDR3 reads CASSGTGNEQFF. CDR3 sequence (DNA): TGTGCCAGCAGCGGAACCGGCAATGAGCAGTTCTTC. The variable domain in full, with the rest retrieved from reference TRBV9 and TRBJ2-1, is DSGVTQTPKHLITATGQRVTLRCSPRSGDLSVYWYQQSLDQGLQFLIQYYNGEERAKGNILERFSAQQFPDLHSELNLSSLELGDSALYFCASSGTGNEQFFGPGTRLTVL.

The V gene is TRBV5-8, the J gene TRBJ2-7; D remains ambiguous. Trimming removed 1 base at V and 2 bases at J, with 13 bases between. The CDR3 has 15 amino acids. Looked up from germline, CDR1 is SGHTS and CDR2 is YDEGEE. The CDR3 coding sequence is TGTGCCAGCAGCTTGATAGTTAGCAGCGCCTACGAGCAGTACTTC. Translating gives CASSLIVSSAYEQYF. Together with reference TRBV5-8 and TRBJ2-7, the CDR3 gives the full variable domain: EAGVTQSPTHLIKTRGQQATLRCSPISGHTSVYWYQQALGLGLQFLLWYDEGEERNRGNFPPRFSGRQFPNYSSELNVNALELEDSALYLCASSLIVSSAYEQYFGPGTRLTVT.

The V and J genes are TRBV7-6 and TRBJ2-7; TRBD1 might be the D (5 bases). This CDR3 is 16 amino acids long. Germline-derived CDR1 and CDR2 are SGHVS and FNYEAQ. V lost 5 bases and J 2 bases, leaving 19 bases between the germline ends. The CDR3 loop reads CASSPSGQGATYEQYF. CDR3 DNA: TGTGCCAGCAGCCCATCTGGACAAGGGGCAACCTACGAGCAGTACTTC.

This clone was counted once. The chain links TRBV29-1 to TRBJ2-5; a weak D match, TRBD2 (5 bases). CDR1 and CDR2 from the germline V gene are SQVTM and ANQGSEA. V gave up 7 bases and J gave up 0 bases, with 12 bases separating them. The CDR3 totals 13 residues. CDR3 nucleotides: TGCAGCGGATGGGGAGACTACCAAGAGACCCAGTACTTC. Protein sequence: CSGWGDYQETQYF.